The rows below give T cell receptor beta chains drawn from one sample of a study of response to subunit inactivated influenza vaccine. TCRdb called the RT-PCR reads again in MiXCR, with one record for every CDR3 protein. The sample has about 540,000 distinct CDR3 sequences, less than 25% seen once. This same sample was also taken into another study, of T cells expressing NK-cell markers.

The sample in question was CD4+ T cells sorted from PBMCs, obtained less than 13 days after vaccination. All receptors come from a man over 45 who received an inactivated influenza vaccine. CDR3s leave out the opening cysteine and the closing phenylalanine or tryptophan. Each record gives: clone size, J gene, V gene, CDR3 protein. Some rows mark clone size as missing; the rest say once, few, many or name a class of expanded clone.

>many|TRBJ2-7|TRBV7-2
ASKKDRLSYEQY
>-|TRBJ1-6|TRBV7-8
ASSELGTNYSPLH
>many|TRBJ1-5|TRBV10-3
AIRAVHGQPQH
>-|TRBJ1-1|TRBV7-8
ASSFRPRGRRTEAF
>-|TRBJ2-7|TRBV20-1
SARMREGFHPEQY
>-|TRBJ2-7|TRBV2
ASRIAGGSYEQY
>-|TRBJ2-1|TRBV30
AWSVNREDHEQF
>-|TRBJ2-1|TRBV28
ASSANRGRTYNEQF
>-|TRBJ2-1|TRBV6-2/TRBV6-3
ASSHPPGRAYNEQF
>-|TRBJ2-5|TRBV7-3
ASSLGGLGQETQY
>few|TRBJ2-3|TRBV12-3/TRBV12-4
ASIDDSSTDTQY
>-|TRBJ2-1|TRBV9
ASSIRLAANEQF
>-|TRBJ2-1|TRBV10-3
AIMGQGDNEQF
>many|TRBJ1-3|TRBV7-9
ASSSDRAGNTIY
>few|TRBJ2-7|TRBV12-3/TRBV12-4
ASSLAASGNGEQY
>few|TRBJ1-5|TRBV3-1
ASSQDDRQPQH
>-|TRBJ1-1|TRBV7-2
ASSLVPRGNTEAF
>-|TRBJ1-3|TRBV7-3
ASSLESGGTGNRNTIY
>-|TRBJ1-1|TRBV5-1
ASSPEGHWNTEAF
>few|TRBJ2-4|TRBV18
ASSRIPAQDIKNIQY
>few|TRBJ1-4|TRBV5-6
ASSKTGGSSNEKLF
>many|TRBJ2-4|TRBV5-6
ASSLGAAKNIQY
>-|TRBJ2-5|TRBV15
ATSVSPPRGGQETQY
>-|TRBJ2-1|TRBV5-1
ASSLRTSGGANEQF
>-|TRBJ1-2|TRBV12-3/TRBV12-4
ASSLSGWGYT
>few|TRBJ1-3|TRBV29-1
SVRTGTEVSGNTIY
>-|TRBJ2-1|TRBV12-3/TRBV12-4
ASKKGGGGYNEQF
>-|TRBJ2-7|TRBV6-1
ASGTGGIYEQY
>-|TRBJ1-5|TRBV6-1
ASRANSNQPQH
>many|TRBJ2-3|TRBV30
AWSVKATQY
>many|TRBJ2-1|TRBV12-3/TRBV12-4
ASRYDEGEQF
>-|TRBJ2-5|TRBV2
ASSEGGRATQY
>few|TRBJ2-5|TRBV7-2
ASSLVAGGVQETQY
>few|TRBJ2-3|TRBV5-5
ASSTDRNRGDTQY
>-|TRBJ1-3|TRBV12-3/TRBV12-4
ASSLLVTNTIY
>-|TRBJ2-5|TRBV20-1
SASPGTVQETQY
>few|TRBJ2-5|TRBV5-6
ASSPRDRRETQY
>few|TRBJ2-3|TRBV20-1
SAREMAEYTQY
>-|TRBJ2-2|TRBV2
ASSETTSSASTGELF